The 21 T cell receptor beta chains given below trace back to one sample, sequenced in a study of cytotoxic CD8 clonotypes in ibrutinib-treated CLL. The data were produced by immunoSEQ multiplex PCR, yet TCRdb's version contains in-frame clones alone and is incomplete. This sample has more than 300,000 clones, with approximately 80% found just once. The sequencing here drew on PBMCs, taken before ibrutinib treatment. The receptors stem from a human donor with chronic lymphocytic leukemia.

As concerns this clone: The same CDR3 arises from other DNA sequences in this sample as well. This chain's CDR3 is CASSIGYQPQHF. As DNA, the CDR3 is TGTGCCAGTAGTATCGGGTATCAGCCCCAGCATTTT. The chain links TRBV19 to TRBJ1-5; D not certain. CDR1 and CDR2 from the germline V gene are LNHDA and SQIVND (reference sequence). Deletions cut 3 bases from V and 5 bases from J, with 5 bases between. The CDR3 runs to 12 residues.

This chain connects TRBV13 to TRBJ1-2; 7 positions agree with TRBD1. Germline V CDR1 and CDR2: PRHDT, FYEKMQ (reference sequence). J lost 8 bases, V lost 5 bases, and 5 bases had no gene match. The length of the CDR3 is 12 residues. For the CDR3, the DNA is TGTGCCAGCAGCCGCAGGGGGAGGGGCTACACCTTC. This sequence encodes CASSRRGRGYTF.

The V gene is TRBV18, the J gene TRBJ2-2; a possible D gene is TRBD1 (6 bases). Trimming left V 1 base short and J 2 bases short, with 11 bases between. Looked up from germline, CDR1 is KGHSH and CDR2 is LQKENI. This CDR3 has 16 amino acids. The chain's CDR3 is CASSPLRTANTGELFF. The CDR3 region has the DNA TGTGCCAGCTCACCACTCAGGACAGCTAACACCGGGGAGCTGTTTTTT. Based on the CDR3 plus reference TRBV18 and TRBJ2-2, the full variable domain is NAGVMQNPRHLVRRRGQEARLRCSPMKGHSHVYWYRQLPEEGLKFMVYLQKENIIDESGMPKERFSAEFPKEGPSILRIQQVVRGDSAAYFCASSPLRTANTGELFFGEGSRLTVL.

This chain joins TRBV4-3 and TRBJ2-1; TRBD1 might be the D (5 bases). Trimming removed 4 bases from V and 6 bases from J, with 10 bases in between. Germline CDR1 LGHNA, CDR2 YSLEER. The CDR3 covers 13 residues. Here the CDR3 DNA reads TGCGCCAGCAGCCCCTCAGGGTTCAATGAGCAGTTCTTC. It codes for CASSPSGFNEQFF.

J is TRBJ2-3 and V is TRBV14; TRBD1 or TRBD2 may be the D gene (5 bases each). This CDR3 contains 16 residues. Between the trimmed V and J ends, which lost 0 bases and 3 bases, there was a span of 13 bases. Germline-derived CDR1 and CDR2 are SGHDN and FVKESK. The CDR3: CASSQDPGLGTDTQYF. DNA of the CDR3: TGTGCCAGCAGCCAAGATCCGGGGCTGGGGACAGATACGCAGTATTTT.

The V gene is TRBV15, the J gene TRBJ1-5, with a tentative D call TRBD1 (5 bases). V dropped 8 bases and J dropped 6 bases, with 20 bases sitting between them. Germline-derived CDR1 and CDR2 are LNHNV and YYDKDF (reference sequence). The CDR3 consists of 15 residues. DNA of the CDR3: TGTGCCACCTCAACAAGGGGTGTACGAAGTCAGCCCCAGCATTTT. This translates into CATSTRGVRSQPQHF. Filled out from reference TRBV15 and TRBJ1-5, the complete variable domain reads DAMVIQNPRYQVTQFGKPVTLSCSQTLNHNVMYWYQQKSSQAPKLLFHYYDKDFNNEADTPDNFQSRRPNTSFCFLDIRSPGLGDTAMYLCATSTRGVRSQPQHFGDGTRLSIL.

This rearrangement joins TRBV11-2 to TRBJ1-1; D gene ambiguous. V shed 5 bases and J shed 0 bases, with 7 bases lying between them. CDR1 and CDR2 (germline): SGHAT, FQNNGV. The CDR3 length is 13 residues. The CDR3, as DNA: TGTGCCAGCAGCCCCTCGGTGAACACTGAAGCTTTCTTT. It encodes CASSPSVNTEAFF. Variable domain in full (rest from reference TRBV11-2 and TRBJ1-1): EAGVAQSPRYKIIEKRQSVAFWCNPISGHATLYWYQQILGQGPKLLIQFQNNGVVDDSQLPKDRFSAERLKGVDSTLKIQPAKLEDSAVYLCASSPSVNTEAFFGQGTRLTVV.

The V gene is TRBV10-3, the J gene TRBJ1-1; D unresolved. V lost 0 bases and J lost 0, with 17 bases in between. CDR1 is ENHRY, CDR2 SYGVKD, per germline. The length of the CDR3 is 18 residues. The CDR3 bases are TGTGCCATCAGTGAGTCGGGCCGTCCAGGTCGAATGAACACTGAAGCTTTCTTT. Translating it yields CAISESGRPGRMNTEAFF.

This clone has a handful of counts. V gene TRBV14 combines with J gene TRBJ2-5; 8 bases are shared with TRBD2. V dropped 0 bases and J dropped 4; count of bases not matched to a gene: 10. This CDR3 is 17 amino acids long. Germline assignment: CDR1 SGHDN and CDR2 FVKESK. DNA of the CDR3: TGTGCCAGCAGCCAAGACGTGCGGGGGGTGGGCCGAGAGACCCAGTACTTC. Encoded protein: CASSQDVRGVGRETQYF.

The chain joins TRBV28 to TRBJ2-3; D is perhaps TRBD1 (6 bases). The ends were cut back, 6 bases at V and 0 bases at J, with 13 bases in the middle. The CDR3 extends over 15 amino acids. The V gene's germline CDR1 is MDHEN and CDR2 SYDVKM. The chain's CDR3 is CASRSTGPSTDTQYF. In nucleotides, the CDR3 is TGTGCCAGCAGGTCGACAGGTCCCAGCACAGATACGCAGTATTTT. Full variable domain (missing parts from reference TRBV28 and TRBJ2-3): DVKVTQSSRYLVKRTGEKVFLECVQDMDHENMFWYRQDPGLGLRLIYFSYDVKMKEKGDIPEGYSVSREKKERFSLILESASTNQTSMYLCASRSTGPSTDTQYFGPGTRLTVL.

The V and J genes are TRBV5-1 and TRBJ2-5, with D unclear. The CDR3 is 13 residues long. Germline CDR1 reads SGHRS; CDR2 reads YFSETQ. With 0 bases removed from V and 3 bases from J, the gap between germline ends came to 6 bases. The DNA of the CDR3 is TGCGCCAGCAGCTTGGGGATTAAAGAGACCCAGTACTTC. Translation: CASSLGIKETQYF.

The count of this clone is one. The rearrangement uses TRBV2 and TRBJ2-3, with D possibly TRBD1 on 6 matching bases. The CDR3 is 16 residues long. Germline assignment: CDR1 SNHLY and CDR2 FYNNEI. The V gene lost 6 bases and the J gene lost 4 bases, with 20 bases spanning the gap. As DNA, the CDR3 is TGTGCCAGCAGGACCACAGGGACGCTCGGCCCAGATACGCAGTATTTT. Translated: CASRTTGTLGPDTQYF.

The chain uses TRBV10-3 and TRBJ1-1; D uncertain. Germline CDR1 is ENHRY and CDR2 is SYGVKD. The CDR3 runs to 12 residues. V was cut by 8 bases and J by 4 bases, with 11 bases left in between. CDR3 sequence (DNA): TGTGCCATCGCCGAGGGAACCACTGAAGCTTTCTTT. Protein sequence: CAIAEGTTEAFF.

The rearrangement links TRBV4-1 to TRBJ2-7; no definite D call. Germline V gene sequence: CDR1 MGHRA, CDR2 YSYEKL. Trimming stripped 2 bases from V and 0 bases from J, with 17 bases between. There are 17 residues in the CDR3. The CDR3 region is CASSQSSRGGSSYEQYF. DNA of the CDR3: TGCGCCAGCAGCCAATCCTCGCGTGGCGGCAGCTCCTACGAGCAGTACTTC.

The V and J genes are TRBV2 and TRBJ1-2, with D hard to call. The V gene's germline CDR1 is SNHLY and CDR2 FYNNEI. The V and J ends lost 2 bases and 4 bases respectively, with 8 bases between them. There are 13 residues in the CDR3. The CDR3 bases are TGTGCCAGCAGTGAATACCCGTCCTATGGCTACACCTTC. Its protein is CASSEYPSYGYTF.

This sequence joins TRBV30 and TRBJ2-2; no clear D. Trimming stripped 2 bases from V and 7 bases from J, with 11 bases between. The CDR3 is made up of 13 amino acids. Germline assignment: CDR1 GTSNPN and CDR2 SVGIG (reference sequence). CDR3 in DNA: TGTGCCTGGAGTCCGCGGCCCAGCGGGGAGCTGTTTTTT. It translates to CAWSPRPSGELFF.

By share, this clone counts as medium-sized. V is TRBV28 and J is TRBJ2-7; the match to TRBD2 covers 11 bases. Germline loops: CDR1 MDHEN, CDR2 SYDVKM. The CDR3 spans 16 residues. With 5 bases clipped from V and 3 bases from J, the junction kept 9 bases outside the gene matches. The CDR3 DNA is TGTGCCAGCAGTCTAGAACTAGCGGGAGAGGACTACGAGCAGTACTTC. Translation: CASSLELAGEDYEQYF.

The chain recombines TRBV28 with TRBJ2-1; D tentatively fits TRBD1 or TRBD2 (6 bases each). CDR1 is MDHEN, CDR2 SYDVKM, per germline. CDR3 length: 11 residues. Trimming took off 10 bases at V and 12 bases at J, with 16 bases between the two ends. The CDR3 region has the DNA TGTGCCATTGTAACGGGGGCCCTGCAGTTCTTC. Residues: CAIVTGALQFF.

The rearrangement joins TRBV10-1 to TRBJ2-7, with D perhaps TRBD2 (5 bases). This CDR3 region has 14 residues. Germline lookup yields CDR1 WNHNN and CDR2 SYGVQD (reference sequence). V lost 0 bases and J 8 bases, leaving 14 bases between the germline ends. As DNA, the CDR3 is TGCGCCAGCAGTGAGTCCTCGGCGGGTCTGAAGCAGTACTTC. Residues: CASSESSAGLKQYF.

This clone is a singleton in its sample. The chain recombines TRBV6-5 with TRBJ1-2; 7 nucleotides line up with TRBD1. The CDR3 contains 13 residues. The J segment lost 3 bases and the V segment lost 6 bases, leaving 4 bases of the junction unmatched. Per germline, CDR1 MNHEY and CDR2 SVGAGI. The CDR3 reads CASSLGTDYGYTF. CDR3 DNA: TGTGCCAGCAGCCTTGGGACAGACTATGGCTACACCTTC.

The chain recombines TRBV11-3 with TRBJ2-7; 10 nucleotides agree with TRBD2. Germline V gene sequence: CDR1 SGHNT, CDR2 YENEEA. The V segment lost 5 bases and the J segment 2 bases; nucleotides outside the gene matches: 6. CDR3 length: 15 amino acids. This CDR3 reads CASSNGLADTYEQYF. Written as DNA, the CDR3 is TGTGCCAGCAGCAACGGACTAGCGGATACCTACGAGCAGTACTTC.